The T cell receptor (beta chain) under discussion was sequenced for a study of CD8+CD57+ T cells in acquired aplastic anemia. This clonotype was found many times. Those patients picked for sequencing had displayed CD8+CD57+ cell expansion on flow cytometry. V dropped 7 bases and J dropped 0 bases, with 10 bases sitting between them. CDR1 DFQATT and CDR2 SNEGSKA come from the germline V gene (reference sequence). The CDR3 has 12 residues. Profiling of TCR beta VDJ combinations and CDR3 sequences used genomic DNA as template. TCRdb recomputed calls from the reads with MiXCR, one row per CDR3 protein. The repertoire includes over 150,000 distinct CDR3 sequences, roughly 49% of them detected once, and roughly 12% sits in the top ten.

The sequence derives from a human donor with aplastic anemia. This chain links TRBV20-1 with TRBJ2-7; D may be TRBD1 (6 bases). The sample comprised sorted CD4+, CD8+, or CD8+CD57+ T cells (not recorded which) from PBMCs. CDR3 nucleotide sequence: TGCAGTGGCCGGGACAACTCCTACGAGCAGTACTTC. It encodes CSGRDNSYEQYF.